What follows are 5 T cell receptor beta chains derived from one specimen sequenced in a study of cytomegalovirus exposure and HLA in healthy donors. Primers for the PCR totalled 60 Vbeta and 13 Jbeta. Using immunoSEQ multiplex PCR, the repertoire was profiled, and TCRdb retains in-frame clones only, with some absent. The data contain around 130,000 clones, around two thirds of them singletons. The specimen sequenced was PBMCs. The receptors come from a human donor in good health.

The count of this clone is one. The genes are TRBV6-1 and TRBJ1-1; 7 nucleotides agree with TRBD1. The CDR3 totals 14 residues. Germline loops: CDR1 MNHNS, CDR2 SASEGT. With 6 bases clipped from V and 6 bases from J, the junction kept 10 bases outside the gene matches. The CDR3 reads CASRIQGPSAEAFF. Here the CDR3 DNA reads TGTGCCAGCAGGATACAGGGGCCAAGCGCTGAAGCTTTCTTT.

The chain uses TRBV18 and TRBJ2-7; weak D call: TRBD1 (6 bases). The germline gives CDR1 KGHSH, CDR2 LQKENI. This CDR3 has 14 residues. V lost 1 base and J lost 0, with 7 bases in between. CDR3 coding DNA: TGTGCCAGCTCACCACAGGGGGTCTCCTACGAGCAGTACTTC. Residues: CASSPQGVSYEQYF.

The V and J genes are TRBV10-3 and TRBJ1-2; possibly TRBD1 for D (6 bases). CDR1 is ENHRY and CDR2 is SYGVKD in the germline V gene. Trimming shortened V by 8 bases and J by 7 bases, and 14 bases separated the two germline ends. There are 12 residues in the CDR3. The CDR3 is CAIGKQGRGYTF. The CDR3 DNA is TGTGCCATCGGTAAACAGGGCCGTGGCTACACCTTC.

Of note for this clone: Sequence at one end of the junction differs from germline and may be a read error. V gene TRBV27 combines with J gene TRBJ2-1; 7 bases are shared with TRBD2. Germline assignment: CDR1 MNHEY and CDR2 SMNVEV (reference sequence). The CDR3 has 15 amino acids. CDR3 coding DNA: TGTGCCAGCAGTTTATCGGCTAGCGGATACAATGGGCAGTTCTTC. It codes for CASSLSASGYNGQFF.

This clone was counted once. The rearrangement uses TRBV29-1 and TRBJ1-1; 7 positions agree with TRBD1. Germline values: CDR1 SQVTM, CDR2 ANQGSEA. The CDR3 is made up of 14 amino acids. The ends lost 6 bases at V and 3 bases at J; junction bases unmatched: 10. The CDR3 DNA reads as TGCAGCGTGATCCCCGGGACAGTTTACACTGAAGCTTTCTTT. As protein: CSVIPGTVYTEAFF.